Below are 27 T cell receptor beta chains sequenced from a single sample in a study of blood T cell repertoires in COVID-19. Using immunoSEQ multiplex PCR, the repertoire was profiled, and TCRdb retains in-frame clones only, with some absent. The sample lists 330,000 or so clones; about 90% were seen once. Sequenced input: PBMCs or T cells enriched from blood (not recorded which). These receptors originate from a woman aged 25 to 39 who had recovered from COVID-19.

A remark on this clone: Other nucleotide sequences from this sample produce the same CDR3. The chain is built from TRBV5-1 and TRBJ1-2, with D unclear. CDR1 SGHRS and CDR2 YFSETQ come from the germline V gene. This CDR3 is 13 amino acids long. Trimming shortened V by 0 bases and J by 2 bases, and 5 bases separated the two germline ends. The CDR3 loop reads CASSLEANYGYTF. DNA of the CDR3: TGCGCCAGCAGCTTGGAAGCGAACTATGGCTACACCTTC.

Written as DNA, the CDR3 is TGTGCCAGCAGCGTAGTGGACATTAATTCACCCCTCCACTTT. Translation: CASSVVDINSPLHF. The chain couples TRBV9 to TRBJ1-6; maybe TRBD1 (5 bases). The CDR3 extends over 14 amino acids. Trimming pared 0 bases from V and 6 bases from J, leaving 7 bases between. Germline V gives CDR1 SGDLS, CDR2 YYNGEE.

This clone was picked up a small number of times. This chain links TRBV27 with TRBJ2-1; a possible D gene is TRBD1 (5 bases). V was trimmed by 5 bases and J by 1 base, leaving 9 bases between them. Germline lookup yields CDR1 MNHEY and CDR2 SMNVEV (reference sequence). This CDR3 contains 14 residues. The CDR3 sequence: CASSPGPSYNEQFF. The CDR3 bases are TGTGCCAGCAGTCCAGGGCCATCCTACAATGAGCAGTTCTTC.

The genes are TRBV3-1 (or the pseudogene TRBV3-2) and TRBJ1-6, with 8 nucleotides matching TRBD1. Germline loops: CDR1 LGHDT, CDR2 YNNKEL (reference sequence). This CDR3 region has 15 residues. V shed 0 bases, J shed 7 bases, and the junction held 2 bases outside the gene matches. The DNA of the CDR3 is TGTGCCAGCAGCCAAGAGGACAGGGACAATTCACCCCTCCACTTT. This encodes CASSQEDRDNSPLHF.

The gene calls are TRBV5-1 and TRBJ1-6; 7 nucleotides line up with TRBD1. CDR1 is SGHRS, CDR2 YFSETQ, per germline. Trimming cost V 4 bases and J 8 bases; bases outside gene matches: 9. This CDR3 comprises 15 residues. As DNA, the CDR3 is TGCGCCAGCAGCCAAAACCAGGGGGTTGATTCACCCCTCCACTTT. It codes for CASSQNQGVDSPLHF.

The V and J genes are TRBV3-1 (or the pseudogene TRBV3-2) and TRBJ2-7; the match to TRBD2 covers 8 bases. The CDR3 is 15 residues long. Trimming removed 6 bases from V and 7 bases from J; junction bases left unmatched: 14. Per the germline V gene, CDR1 is LGHDT and CDR2 is YNNKEL (reference sequence). Here the CDR3 reads CASSLKREKVGEQYF. The CDR3 region has the DNA TGTGCCAGCAGTCTCAAGCGGGAGAAAGTAGGAGAGCAGTACTTC.

CDR3 protein: CASSQVETDSPLHF. The CDR3 nucleotides read TGCGCCAGCAGCCAAGTGGAGACAGATTCACCCCTCCACTTT. J is TRBJ1-6 and V is TRBV4-1, with TRBD1 as a possible D gene (5 bases). V was pared by 1 base and J by 8 bases, with 9 bases between. The V gene's germline CDR1 is MGHRA and CDR2 YSYEKL. The CDR3 covers 14 residues.

The V and J genes are TRBV5-1 and TRBJ1-1; TRBD1 matches at 8 bases. Germline V CDR1 and CDR2: SGHRS, YFSETQ. The CDR3 sequence is 13 residues long. Trimming at V came to 2 bases and at J to 10 bases, leaving 7 bases not matched to a gene. The chain's CDR3 is CASSFAVGTGAFF. CDR3 sequence (DNA): TGCGCCAGCAGCTTTGCCGTCGGGACAGGAGCTTTCTTT. Using reference TRBV5-1 and TRBJ1-1 for the parts outside the CDR3, the full variable domain is KAGVTQTPRYLIKTRGQQVTLSCSPISGHRSVSWYQQTPGQGLQFLFEYFSETQRNKGNFPGRFSGRQFSNSRSEMNVSTLELGDSALYLCASSFAVGTGAFFGQGTRLTVV.

The chain has TRBV5-6 and TRBJ1-2; no reliable D call. Trimming took off 7 bases at V and 0 bases at J, with 10 bases between the two ends. This CDR3 spans 13 amino acids. The V gene's germline CDR1 is SGHDT and CDR2 YYEEEE. CDR3 DNA sequence: TGTGCCAGCGGCATTCTTACTAACTATGGCTACACCTTC. This encodes CASGILTNYGYTF.

CDR3 residues: CASSPTGATNEKLFF. The CDR3, as DNA: TGTGCCAGCTCACCAACAGGAGCGACTAATGAAAAACTGTTTTTT. The chain joins TRBV18 to TRBJ1-4; D may be TRBD1 (5 bases). The CDR3 is 15 amino acids. V lost 2 bases to trimming and J lost 2 bases, with 9 bases between them. Germline V gene sequence: CDR1 KGHSH, CDR2 LQKENI.

This chain links TRBV13 with TRBJ1-6, with D maybe TRBD1 (5 bases). The CDR3 runs to 14 residues. Germline values: CDR1 PRHDT, CDR2 FYEKMQ (reference sequence). V was pared by 6 bases and J by 6 bases, with 12 bases between. As DNA, the CDR3 is TGTGCCAGCAGGATTATCGGGGGTAATTCACCCCTCCACTTT. Its protein product is CASRIIGGNSPLHF.

The chain uses TRBV14 and TRBJ1-4; no definite D call. The V gene's germline CDR1 is SGHDN and CDR2 FVKESK. Trimming shortened V by 2 bases and J by 5 bases, and 12 bases separated the two germline ends. The CDR3 contains 15 residues. CDR3 sequence: CASSQRGWENEKLFF. The CDR3 nucleotides read TGTGCCAGCAGCCAACGAGGGTGGGAGAATGAAAAACTGTTTTTT. The full variable domain, with the rest looked up from reference TRBV14 and TRBJ1-4, is EAGVTQFPSHSVIEKGQTVTLRCDPISGHDNLYWYRRVMGKEIKFLLHFVKESKQDESGMPNNRFLAERTGGTYSTLKVQPAELEDSGVYFCASSQRGWENEKLFFGSGTQLSVL.

V gene TRBV19 combines with J gene TRBJ1-2, with 10 nucleotides matching TRBD1. This CDR3 is built from 14 residues. CDR1 and CDR2 (germline): LNHDA, SQIVND (reference sequence). The V gene end was trimmed by 8 bases and the J gene end by 8 bases; junction bases not matched to a gene: 11. The CDR3 nucleotides read TGTGCCAGTTCGCCGCGACAGGGGGCGCAGGGCTACACCTTC. Amino acid sequence: CASSPRQGAQGYTF.

CDR3 loop: CASSDRGKTNGYTF. CDR3 DNA: TGTGCCAGCAGCGACAGGGGGAAGACAAATGGCTACACCTTC. This sequence joins TRBV5-5 and TRBJ1-2; TRBD1 aligns across 9 bases. After removal of 4 bases from V and 6 bases from J, the junction contained 7 bases not matched to a gene. The CDR3 consists of 14 residues. CDR1 is SGHKS and CDR2 is YYEKEE in the germline V gene (reference sequence).

The V gene is TRBV13, the J gene TRBJ2-7, with TRBD2 identical over 12 bases. CDR3 length equals 16 residues. V was clipped by 4 bases and J by 7 bases; unmatched bases: 11. Germline V gene data show CDR1 as PRHDT and CDR2 as FYEKMQ (reference sequence). DNA of the CDR3: TGTGCCAGCAGCTCCATCGGACTAGCGGGGTCGCGGGAGCAGTACTTC. Encoded protein: CASSSIGLAGSREQYF.

J is TRBJ1-6 and V is TRBV6-1, with no clear D. The CDR3 covers 16 residues. Trimming shortened V by 0 bases and J by 1 base, and 7 bases separated the two germline ends. Germline loops: CDR1 MNHNS, CDR2 SASEGT. In DNA, the CDR3 is TGTGCCAGCAGTGAAGCGGGCGCTTCCTATAATTCACCCCTCCACTTT. Its translation: CASSEAGASYNSPLHF.

There are a few counts of this clone. The chain is built from TRBV7-2 and TRBJ1-4; D is perhaps TRBD1 (5 bases). V was clipped by 5 bases and J by 2 bases, with 9 bases between them. CDR1 and CDR2 (germline): SGHTA, FQGNSA. The CDR3 has 14 residues. The CDR3 bases are TGTGCCAGCAGCCCAGCAGGGACTAATGAAAAACTGTTTTTT. The encoded protein is CASSPAGTNEKLFF.

CDR3 loop: CASTPQGWNTEAFF. Here the CDR3 DNA reads TGTGCCAGCACGCCCCAGGGATGGAACACTGAAGCTTTCTTT. The chain joins TRBV27 to TRBJ1-1; a possible D gene is TRBD1 (5 bases). V dropped 7 bases and J dropped 1 base, with 13 bases sitting between them. Per germline, CDR1 MNHEY and CDR2 SMNVEV (reference sequence). The CDR3 extends over 14 amino acids.

The chain carries TRBV6-6 and TRBJ2-2, with 10 bases aligning to TRBD2. After removal of 5 bases from V and 1 base from J, the junction contained 7 bases not matched to a gene. Looked up from germline, CDR1 is MNHNY and CDR2 is SVGAGI (reference sequence). This CDR3 region has 17 residues. CDR3 sequence reads: CASSQTWTSGNTGELFF. CDR3 DNA: TGTGCCAGCAGTCAAACGTGGACTAGCGGGAACACCGGGGAGCTGTTTTTT.

J is TRBJ2-3 and V is TRBV11-1; TRBD1 matches 7 bases. Germline V gives CDR1 SGHAT, CDR2 FQDESV (reference sequence). V lost 5 bases, J lost 2 bases, and 7 bases stayed unmatched. The CDR3 covers 15 residues. This chain's CDR3 is CASSRGQTLTDTQYF. CDR3 sequence (DNA): TGTGCCAGCAGCCGGGGACAGACGCTCACAGATACGCAGTATTTT.

The chain carries TRBV2 and TRBJ1-3; D unclear. Trimming took 8 bases from V and 2 from J, leaving 10 bases between them. Looked up from germline, CDR1 is SNHLY and CDR2 is FYNNEI. The CDR3 length is 13 residues. Here the CDR3 reads CASRLAAGNTIYF. The CDR3 DNA is TGTGCCAGCCGCTTGGCGGCTGGAAACACCATATATTTT.

As regards this clone: The junction does not match germline at one end; this may be a read error. The chain joins TRBV5-1 to TRBJ1-1, with 8 bases matching TRBD1. Germline V gene data show CDR1 as SGHRS and CDR2 as YFSETQ. The CDR3 consists of 11 residues. The CDR3 sequence is CASSSGQGHSF. The CDR3 bases are TGCGCCAGCAGCTCCGGACAGGGACATAGCTTT.

In the case of this clone: Other DNA sequences in this specimen translate into the identical CDR3. The rearrangement joins TRBV24-1 to TRBJ1-2; TRBD1 might be the D (5 bases). V lost 1 base and J 7 bases, leaving 6 bases between the germline ends. The CDR3 covers 12 residues. The germline gives CDR1 KGHDR, CDR2 SFDVKD. In nucleotides, the CDR3 is TGTGCCACCAGTGATTTCCAGGGTGGCTACACCTTC. It translates to CATSDFQGGYTF.

The V and J genes are TRBV28 and TRBJ2-1; 9 bases are shared with TRBD1. Looked up from germline, CDR1 is MDHEN and CDR2 is SYDVKM. The CDR3 totals 17 residues. Losses at the gene ends were 5 bases for V and 7 bases for J; bases not matched to a gene: 15. DNA of the CDR3: TGTGCCAGCAGTCCGGGACAGGGAGGGATATTCAGGAATGAGCAGTTCTTC. Amino acids: CASSPGQGGIFRNEQFF.

This chain joins TRBV7-8 and TRBJ2-7; 12 nucleotides line up with TRBD2. V lost 1 base, J lost 5 bases, and 6 bases stayed unmatched. This CDR3 has 16 residues. Germline loops: CDR1 SGHVS, CDR2 FQNEAQ. The CDR3 loop is CASSLGYRTSGNEQYF. CDR3 DNA: TGTGCCAGCAGCTTAGGGTACAGGACTAGCGGGAACGAGCAGTACTTC. Variable domain in full (rest from reference TRBV7-8 and TRBJ2-7): GAGVSQSPRYKVAKRGQDVALRCDPISGHVSLFWYQQALGQGPEFLTYFQNEAQLDKSGLPSDRFFAERPEGSVSTLKIQRTQQEDSAVYLCASSLGYRTSGNEQYFGPGTRLTVT.

The gene calls are TRBV20-1 and TRBJ1-5; D is ambiguous. V lost 3 bases and J lost 5, with 8 bases in between. CDR1 DFQATT and CDR2 SNEGSKA come from the germline V gene (reference sequence). The CDR3 is 12 residues long. The DNA of the CDR3 is TGCAGTGCTAGTTCGGGAGATCAGCCCCAGCATTTT. This gives the protein CSASSGDQPQHF.

The chain recombines TRBV10-3 with TRBJ2-7, with 9 bases lining up with TRBD1. Trimming at V came to 3 bases and at J to 4 bases, leaving 7 bases not matched to a gene. Germline lookup yields CDR1 ENHRY and CDR2 SYGVKD. The CDR3 is 15 residues long. CDR3 sequence reads: CAISDTGQGLYEQYF. The CDR3 region has the DNA TGTGCCATCAGTGATACAGGACAGGGGTTATACGAGCAGTACTTC.